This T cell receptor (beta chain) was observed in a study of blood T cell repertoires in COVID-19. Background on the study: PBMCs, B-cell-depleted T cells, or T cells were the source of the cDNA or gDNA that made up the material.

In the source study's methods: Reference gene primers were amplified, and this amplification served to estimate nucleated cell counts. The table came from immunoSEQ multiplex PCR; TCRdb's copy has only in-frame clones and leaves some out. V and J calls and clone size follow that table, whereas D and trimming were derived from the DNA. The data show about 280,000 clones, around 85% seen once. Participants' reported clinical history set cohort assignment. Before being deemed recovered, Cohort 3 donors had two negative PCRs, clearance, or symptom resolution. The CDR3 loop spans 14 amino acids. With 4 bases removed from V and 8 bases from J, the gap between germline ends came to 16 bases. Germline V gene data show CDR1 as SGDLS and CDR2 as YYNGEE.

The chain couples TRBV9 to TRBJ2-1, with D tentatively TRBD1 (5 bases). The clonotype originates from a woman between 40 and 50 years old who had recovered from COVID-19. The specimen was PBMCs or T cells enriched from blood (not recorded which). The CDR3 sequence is CASSSQLGADEQFF. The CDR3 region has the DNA TGTGCCAGCAGCTCTCAACTTGGGGCGGATGAGCAGTTCTTC.